Listed below are T cell receptor beta chains from one sample, sequenced in a study of blood T cell repertoires in COVID-19. Libraries were prepared by immunoSEQ multiplex PCR; TCRdb keeps only in-frame clonotypes and omits some of them. The sample carries approximately 79,000 clones, roughly 91% recorded once. The sequencing input was peripheral blood. The receptors were gathered from a man aged 60 to 75 with acute or convalescent COVID-19. Each CDR3 is given with its conserved first and last residue. D genes are given only for firm matches. Some rows mark clone size as missing; the rest say once, few, many or name a class of expanded clone.

>TRBD1|TRBJ1-3|.|TRBV5-1
TGCGCCAGCAGCTTGGCCCCAGGGACAGGTGGAAACACCATATATTTT
CASSLAPGTGGNTIYF
>.|TRBJ1-1|.|TRBV5-1
TGCGCCAGCAGCTTGGCCATGATCACGGGGACTGAAGCTTTCTTT
CASSLAMITGTEAFF
>.|TRBJ2-2|.|TRBV5-1
TGCGCCAGCAGCTTGGAGGGGGGGCTCGTCACCGGGGAGCTGTTTTTT
CASSLEGGLVTGELFF
>TRBD1|TRBJ1-6|.|TRBV5-1
TGCGCCAGCACGGACAGGGAATCACCCCTCCACTTT
CASTDRESPLHF
>.|TRBJ2-1|.|TRBV10-3
TGTGCCATCAGTGTGCAGGACAATGAGCAGTTCTTC
CAISVQDNEQFF
>.|TRBJ1-5|.|TRBV7-6
TGTGCCAGCAGCCTTCTTTCAGGGCCCAATCAGCCCCAGCATTTT
CASSLLSGPNQPQHF
>TRBD1|TRBJ1-3|few|TRBV7-2
TGTGCCAGCAGCCTCACATCCGGGACAGGGGCATCAGGAAACACCATATATTTT
CASSLTSGTGASGNTIYF
>.|TRBJ2-2|.|TRBV6-5
TGTGCCAGCAGTTACCTGTCAGCGAACACCGGGGAGCTGTTTTTT
CASSYLSANTGELFF
>TRBD1|TRBJ1-1|.|TRBV10-3
TGTGCCATCACCGAGGACAGGGCCACTGAAGCTTTCTTT
CAITEDRATEAFF
>TRBD2|TRBJ2-1|.|TRBV7-2
TGTGCCAGCAGGAACCTAGCGGGAGGAAGGAATGAGCAGTTCTTC
CASRNLAGGRNEQFF
>.|TRBJ2-3|.|TRBV5-1
TGCGCCAGCAGACGAGGGGGAGATGGCACAGATACGCAGTATTTT
CASRRGGDGTDTQYF
>TRBD2|TRBJ2-1|.|TRBV11-2
TGTGCCAGCAGCCAGTTAGCGGGGAGCGGGCATGAGCAGTTCTTC
CASSQLAGSGHEQFF
>TRBD1|TRBJ1-5|.|TRBV4-1
TGCGCCAGCAGCCAAGACGGACAGGGGGCCGCCAGTCAGCCCCAGCATTTT
CASSQDGQGAASQPQHF
>TRBD1|TRBJ2-5|.|TRBV4-1
TGCGCCAGCAGCTATACCGACAGGGGGGTTACCCAGTACTTC
CASSYTDRGVTQYF
>.|TRBJ2-1|.|TRBV5-6
TGTGCCAGCAGCTTGGGTGGGAGCGCCTACAATGAGCAGTTCTTC
CASSLGGSAYNEQFF
>.|TRBJ1-6|.|TRBV10-3
TGTGCCATCAGTGAGCAGGCAAATTCACCCCTCCACTTT
CAISEQANSPLHF
>.|TRBJ1-4|.|TRBV24-1
TGTGCCACCAGTGGTATGGGGCGGCCTGAAAAACTGTTTTTT
CATSGMGRPEKLFF
>.|TRBJ1-2|.|TRBV18
TGTGCCAGCTCACCGGGGGGCTATGGCTACACCTTC
CASSPGGYGYTF
>TRBD1|TRBJ2-7|.|TRBV10-3
TGTGCCATCAGTACCGGGACAGGGGCATTCTACGAGCAGTACTTC
CAISTGTGAFYEQYF
>TRBD1|TRBJ2-2|.|TRBV7-9
TGTGCCAGCAGCCCAAGATTGGCAGGGGGCGACGCCGGGGAGCTGTTTTTT
CASSPRLAGGDAGELFF
>TRBD2|TRBJ2-1|once|TRBV3-1/TRBV3-2
TGTGCCAGCAGCCAAGATCTAGCGGGGCACAATGAGCAGTTCTTC
CASSQDLAGHNEQFF
>.|TRBJ2-2|.|TRBV7-3
TGTGCCAGCAGCCCATCGGTGAGCGGGGAGCTGTTTTTT
CASSPSVSGELFF
>.|TRBJ1-2|.|TRBV20-1
TGCAGTGCTAGTAGTGGAGCTAACTATGGCTACACCTTC
CSASSGANYGYTF
>TRBD1|TRBJ1-1|.|TRBV6-6
TGTGCCAGCAGTGGCACCGGGACAGCAGAAGCTTTCTTT
CASSGTGTAEAFF
>.|TRBJ1-2|once|TRBV6-4
TGTGCCAGCAGTGACTCCCCAAGAGTGGGGAGGGGTGGCTACACCTTC
CASSDSPRVGRGGYTF
>TRBD1|TRBJ2-1|.|TRBV19
TGTGCCAGTAGTCGTAGAGGACAGGGTTCCTACAATGAGCAGTTCTTC
CASSRRGQGSYNEQFF
>TRBD1|TRBJ2-3|.|TRBV24-1
TGTGCCACCAGTGATCTGACAGGGCCAAGCACAGATACGCAGTATTTT
CATSDLTGPSTDTQYF
>TRBD1|TRBJ2-3|.|TRBV12-3/TRBV12-4
TGTGCCGGACAGGGGAGCACAGATACGCAGTATTTT
CAGQGSTDTQYF
>TRBD2|TRBJ2-5|.|TRBV5-1
TGCGCCAGCAGCTCCTGGGGGCGGGGGGCCCAAGAGACCCAGTACTTC
CASSSWGRGAQETQYF
>.|TRBJ1-3|.|TRBV6-5
TGTGCCAGCAAGGGACAACTCCCATACGGAAACACCATATATTTT
CASKGQLPYGNTIYF
>.|TRBJ1-4|.|TRBV7-9
TGTGCCAGCAGCTCCATCTTCTCACACGATGCAACTAATGAAAAACTGTTTTTT
CASSSIFSHDATNEKLFF
>.|TRBJ2-2|.|TRBV5-1
TGCGCCAGCAGCTTGTCGGGTGATTTCGGCACCGGGGAGCTGTTTTTT
CASSLSGDFGTGELFF
>.|TRBJ2-2|.|TRBV19
TGTGCCAGTAGTATCAGAAGCGGGGAGCTGTTTTTT
CASSIRSGELFF
>.|TRBJ1-5|.|TRBV10-2
TGCGCCAGCAGTGAAATAGTCTCTTCAAATCAGCCCCAGCATTTT
CASSEIVSSNQPQHF
>.|TRBJ2-7|.|TRBV19
TGTGCCAGTAGTACCAACAGGGTGTACGAGCAGTACTTC
CASSTNRVYEQYF
>TRBD1|TRBJ2-7|.|TRBV5-1
TGCGCCAGCAGCACGGACAGGGGGTACGACGAGCAGTACTTC
CASSTDRGYDEQYF
>.|TRBJ2-7|few|TRBV14
TGTGCCAGCAGCCAAGTTTACGGGCCGGGGGAGCAGTACTTC
CASSQVYGPGEQYF
>.|TRBJ1-1|.|TRBV18
TGTGCCAGCTCACCCCGACAGGAGGTGAACACTGAAGCTTTCTTT
CASSPRQEVNTEAFF
>.|TRBJ2-7|.|TRBV6-1
TGTGCCAGCAGTGAAATGGGGGGAATGAATTTGGAGCAGTACTTC
CASSEMGGMNLEQYF
>TRBD2|TRBJ2-4|.|TRBV19
TGTGCCAGTAGTATCGGGACTAGCGGGCTCGGGTTTAGGGAAAACATTCAGTACTTC
CASSIGTSGLGFRENIQYF
>.|TRBJ2-5|.|TRBV9
TGTGCCAGCAGCTCAGTATTCCAAGAGACCCAGTACTTC
CASSSVFQETQYF
>TRBD1|TRBJ2-1|.|TRBV29-1
TGCAGCGTTGGACAGGGGTCCTACAATGAGCAGTTCTTC
CSVGQGSYNEQFF
>TRBD1|TRBJ2-5|.|TRBV7-3
TGTGCCAGCAGCCAGAGGACAGGGTATGCGGAGACCCAGTACTTC
CASSQRTGYAETQYF
>TRBD1|TRBJ2-5|.|TRBV9
TGTGCCAGCAGCTTTCGGACAGGACAAGAGACCCAGTACTTC
CASSFRTGQETQYF
>TRBD2|TRBJ2-3|.|TRBV9
TGTGCCAGCAGCGTAACTTCCCAAGGGGCGGGGGGCACAGATACGCAGTATTTT
CASSVTSQGAGGTDTQYF